These 27 T cell receptor beta chains were all obtained from the same sample, sequenced in a study of blood T cells in healthy people across ages (dated by TCRdb to the mid-2010s). The library relied on 5' RACE. This sample was sequenced with an Illumina HiSeq 2500. A second PCR of about 7 to 12 cycles was run with a J-beta primer mix and a sample-barcoded 5' primer. The public reads were quality trimmed at Q25 with fastp and then assembled into clones with MiXCR by TCRdb, keeping productive beta chains. One record per CDR3 amino acid sequence lists the most common genes and DNA. This sample is represented by around 970,000 distinct CDR3 sequences; roughly 51% of them were singletons. The ten largest account for 20% to 25% of the sample. Material for sequencing was blood. The receptors were sampled from a woman aged 60 to 75 in good health.

This clonotype has a handful of counts. V is TRBV12-3 or TRBV12-4 and J is TRBJ2-7; 7 bases line up with TRBD2. The J segment lost 3 bases and the V segment lost 1 base, leaving 15 bases of the junction unmatched. The CDR3 spans 18 residues. CDR3 nucleotide sequence: TGTGCCAGCAGTTTAGGGGGGGGTCTAGCGGAATTCATCTACGAGCAGTACTTC. This gives the protein CASSLGGGLAEFIYEQYF.

The V gene is TRBV28, the J gene TRBJ2-5; 12 nucleotides match TRBD2. The closer fit of TRBJ2-7 to the DNA end suggests the J call may be wrong. This CDR3 is 15 amino acids long. CDR1 MDHEN and CDR2 SYDVKM come from the germline V gene. The CDR3 spells CASSLPTSGSSEQYF. The CDR3 DNA reads as TGTGCCAGCAGTTTACCGACTAGCGGGAGTTCCGAGCAGTACTTC.

This clonotype was recorded a few times. The chain uses TRBV30 and TRBJ1-2, with 8 nucleotides matching TRBD1. The CDR3 covers 13 residues. With V trimmed by 4 bases and J by 2 bases, 3 bases remained unmatched. The germline V gene has CDR1 GTSNPN and CDR2 SVGIG (reference sequence). The CDR3 here is CAWKPGGNYGYTF. The CDR3 nucleotides are TGTGCCTGGAAACCAGGGGGCAACTATGGCTACACCTTC.

The chain employs TRBV3-1 and TRBJ2-7; D is perhaps TRBD1 or TRBD2 (5 bases each). The CDR3 is 16 amino acids. CDR1 is LGHDT, CDR2 YNNKEL, per germline (reference sequence). Trimming cost V 1 base and J 3 bases, with 16 bases left between them. In nucleotides, the CDR3 is TGTGCCAGCAGCCAAGGGGTGGGGGAACCCTACTACGAGCAGTACTTC. This translates into CASSQGVGEPYYEQYF.

The chain joins TRBV20-1 to TRBJ2-3, with 8 bases that match TRBD2. V gave up 3 bases and J gave up 5 bases; unmatched junction bases: 1. The CDR3 runs to 12 residues. Germline CDR1 DFQATT, CDR2 SNEGSKA (reference sequence). CDR3 sequence reads: CSASGGGDTQYF. In nucleotides, the CDR3 is TGCAGTGCTAGCGGGGGGGGAGATACGCAGTATTTT.

This chain links TRBV5-5 with TRBJ2-6; no firm D call. Between the trimmed V and J ends, which lost 6 bases and 0 bases, there was a span of 7 bases. This CDR3 is 14 amino acids long. Looked up from germline, CDR1 is SGHKS and CDR2 is YYEKEE (reference sequence). The CDR3 is CASTHSSGANVLTF. As DNA, the CDR3 is TGTGCCAGCACCCACAGCTCTGGGGCCAACGTCCTGACTTTC.

V gene TRBV4-2 combines with J gene TRBJ2-3; 9 bases agree with TRBD2. Germline CDR1 LGHNA, CDR2 YNFKEQ. There are 15 residues in the CDR3. The J segment lost 4 bases and the V segment lost 1 base, leaving 3 bases of the junction unmatched. The CDR3 DNA sequence: TGTGCCAGCAGCCAAGGGAGACTAGCGGCAGATACGCAGTATTTT. The encoded protein is CASSQGRLAADTQYF.

This clonotype was seen a single time. The chain has TRBV6-2 or TRBV6-3 and TRBJ2-7; D call uncertain. This CDR3 comprises 15 residues. Deletions cut 5 bases from V and 1 base from J, with 15 bases between. Germline V gives CDR1 MNHEY, CDR2 SVGEGT. As DNA, the CDR3 is TGTGCCAGCAGTGCCCAAGGAAGCAGATCCTACGAGCAGTACTTC. Translation: CASSAQGSRSYEQYF.

The V and J genes are TRBV14 and TRBJ2-3, with a tentative D call TRBD2 (5 bases). Germline values: CDR1 SGHDN, CDR2 FVKESK. This CDR3 has 13 amino acids. V lost 8 bases and J 4 bases, leaving 13 bases between the germline ends. As DNA, the CDR3 is TGTGCCAGCCGACGGGCGGGCGCAGATACGCAGTATTTT. Protein sequence: CASRRAGADTQYF.

This clonotype was found a few times. The chain uses TRBV20-1 and TRBJ2-1; TRBD2 matches at 9 bases. Germline values: CDR1 DFQATT, CDR2 SNEGSKA (reference sequence). The CDR3 contains 15 residues. V gave up 0 bases and J gave up 9 bases; unmatched junction bases: 9. The CDR3 nucleotides read TGCAGTGCTAGAGACGGGGCGGGAGGGCGGAGTGAGCAGTTCTTC. Protein: CSARDGAGGRSEQFF.

The table lists this clonotype with a few counts. The rearrangement links TRBV25-1 to TRBJ2-6; 13 bases fit TRBD2. Trimming at V came to 4 bases and at J to 0 bases, leaving 6 bases not matched to a gene. This CDR3 has 19 residues. Per germline, CDR1 MGHDK and CDR2 SYGVNS. The CDR3 loop is CASSATGLAGASGANVLTF. The CDR3 DNA reads as TGTGCCAGCAGTGCGACAGGACTAGCGGGAGCCTCTGGGGCCAACGTCCTGACTTTC.

This clonotype was seen a few times. The chain uses TRBV4-1 and TRBJ1-4, with unresolved D. Trimming removed 4 bases at V and 5 bases at J, with 17 bases between. CDR1 is MGHRA and CDR2 is YSYEKL in the germline V gene. The CDR3 is made up of 16 amino acids. CDR3 bases: TGCGCCAGCAGCCTGCCCCCTCGGAGACAAAATGAAAAACTGTTTTTT. This gives the protein CASSLPPRRQNEKLFF.

The chain uses TRBV15 and TRBJ2-3, with 9 bases matching TRBD2. The V gene's germline CDR1 is LNHNV and CDR2 YYDKDF (reference sequence). V lost 1 base and J lost 6; bases outside the gene matches: 11. This CDR3 has 17 residues. CDR3: CATSRASASGVRDTQYF. The CDR3 DNA is TGTGCCACCAGCAGAGCCTCGGCTAGCGGGGTACGGGATACGCAGTATTTT.

This rearrangement joins TRBV2 to TRBJ2-1; TRBD1 matches 9 bases. There are 15 residues in the CDR3. Trimming removed 7 bases from V and 2 bases from J; junction bases left unmatched: 6. Per the germline V gene, CDR1 is SNHLY and CDR2 is FYNNEI. The chain's CDR3 is CASNSGTGPYNEQFF. The CDR3 nucleotides are TGTGCCAGCAATTCCGGGACAGGGCCCTACAATGAGCAGTTCTTC.

The V call is TRBV6-2 or TRBV6-3, the J call TRBJ2-5, with 7 nucleotides matching TRBD1. V gave up 5 bases and J gave up 4 bases; unmatched junction bases: 10. The CDR3 consists of 15 residues. Germline V CDR1 and CDR2: MNHEY, SVGEGT. The CDR3 region has the DNA TGTGCCAGCAGTCCCGGAAGGGGGCTGGTAGAGACCCAGTACTTC. This codes for CASSPGRGLVETQYF.

The rearrangement links TRBV7-2 to TRBJ2-4; tentative D call: TRBD1 (7 bases). V was pared by 8 bases and J by 4 bases, with 18 bases between. The CDR3 has 15 amino acids. Germline-derived CDR1 and CDR2 are SGHTA and FQGNSA. CDR3: CASRSGGGEKNIQYF. The DNA for the CDR3 is TGTGCCAGCCGATCTGGAGGGGGCGAAAAAAACATTCAGTACTTC.

DNA for the CDR3: TGTGCCAGCAGTGAAGAGCGGGATACCTACGAGCAGTACTTC. Translating it yields CASSEERDTYEQYF. The chain uses TRBV6-1 and TRBJ2-7; 7 positions agree with TRBD2. The CDR3 consists of 14 residues. Germline lookup yields CDR1 MNHNS and CDR2 SASEGT. With 1 base clipped from V and 2 bases from J, the junction kept 2 bases outside the gene matches.

The J gene is TRBJ2-1, the V gene TRBV20-1, with D maybe TRBD2 (6 bases). The CDR3 consists of 13 residues. The germline CDR1 and CDR2 sequences are DFQATT and SNEGSKA (reference sequence). The germline V and J ends were trimmed by 3 bases and 9 bases, with 15 bases remaining between them. For the CDR3, the DNA is TGCAGTGCTAGTGGGCTAGCGTTGGCTGAGCAGTTCTTC. Its protein is CSASGLALAEQFF.

This clonotype was seen more than once but under ten times. The chain joins TRBV18 to TRBJ1-1; no clear D. Germline V gene sequence: CDR1 KGHSH, CDR2 LQKENI. This CDR3 is built from 15 residues. V lost 0 bases to trimming and J lost 6 bases, with 14 bases between them. The CDR3, as DNA: TGTGCCAGCTCACCACCGGTTAATGGGTACGCTGAAGCTTTCTTT. Translating gives CASSPPVNGYAEAFF.

The CDR3 region is CASKSPGYSYEQYF. For the CDR3, the DNA is TGTGCCAGCAAGAGCCCAGGGTATTCCTACGAGCAGTACTTC. The rearrangement uses TRBV28 and TRBJ2-7; D possibly corresponds to TRBD1 (5 bases). This CDR3 region has 14 residues. Trimming cost V 7 bases and J 1 base, with 14 bases left between them. Looked up from germline, CDR1 is MDHEN and CDR2 is SYDVKM.

This clonotype was counted between two and nine times. The chain has TRBV7-9 and TRBJ2-7; D is undetermined. Germline CDR1 SEHNR, CDR2 FQNEAQ (reference sequence). The CDR3 consists of 13 residues. Trimming cost V 1 base and J 3 bases, with 7 bases left between them. CDR3: CASSLVSYYEQYF. The CDR3 nucleotides are TGTGCCAGCAGCTTAGTGTCTTACTACGAGCAGTACTTC.

This clonotype was seen a few times. The CDR3 spells CASSSPGQGWEQYF. The CDR3 nucleotides read TGTGCCAGCAGCTCGCCGGGACAGGGGTGGGAGCAGTACTTC. V and J are TRBV7-9 and TRBJ2-4; 10 nucleotides agree with TRBD1. J was trimmed by 13 bases and V by 4 bases; bases with no gene match: 10. Germline V gene sequence: CDR1 SEHNR, CDR2 FQNEAQ (reference sequence). CDR3 length: 14 amino acids.

CDR3 DNA: TGTGCCAGCAGCAGGAGGGGGGGTACCTACGAGCAGTACTTC. Protein product: CASSRRGGTYEQYF. This chain connects TRBV27 to TRBJ2-7, with a possible D match to TRBD2 (7 bases). CDR1 and CDR2 (germline): MNHEY, SMNVEV (reference sequence). Deletions cut 6 bases from V and 2 bases from J, with 14 bases between. The CDR3 is made up of 14 amino acids.

The rearrangement links TRBV25-1 to TRBJ2-4; 8 nucleotides line up with TRBD2. The end of the DNA aligns better with TRBJ2-7, so the J call may be wrong. Germline CDR1 and CDR2: MGHDK and SYGVNS. The length of the CDR3 is 16 residues. DNA for the CDR3: TGTGCCAGCAGTGAACCTGGCGGGAGGAAGACCTACGAGCAGTACTTC. Amino acids: CASSEPGGRKTYEQYF.

This clonotype was counted only a few times. The V gene is TRBV24-1, the J gene TRBJ2-7; 9 bases fit TRBD1. Germline loops: CDR1 KGHDR, CDR2 SFDVKD. V shed 3 bases, J shed 2 bases, and the junction held 7 bases outside the gene matches. The CDR3 consists of 16 residues. The CDR3 DNA sequence: TGTGCCACCAGTGATGCACAGGGGGCGACACCCTACGAGCAGTACTTC. It specifies CATSDAQGATPYEQYF.

The V and J genes are TRBV12-3 or TRBV12-4 and TRBJ2-1; tentative D call: TRBD1 (5 bases). V lost 2 bases and J lost 0, with 8 bases in between. There are 15 residues in the CDR3. The CDR3 DNA reads as TGTGCCAGCAGTTTATGGCAGGGCTCCTACAATGAGCAGTTCTTC. This sequence encodes CASSLWQGSYNEQFF.

V is TRBV7-2 and J is TRBJ1-1; 7 bases match TRBD1. CDR3 length equals 16 residues. Unmatched junction bases numbered 12, after V lost 1 base and J lost 7 bases. Germline V gives CDR1 SGHTA, CDR2 FQGNSA. The CDR3 is CASSLDTGGGINEAFF. The CDR3 coding sequence is TGTGCCAGCAGCTTAGATACCGGAGGGGGCATCAATGAAGCTTTCTTT.